This T cell receptor (beta chain) was recovered during a study of cytomegalovirus exposure and HLA in healthy donors. The CDR3 contains 18 residues. The V gene lost 0 bases and the J gene lost 0 bases, with 15 bases spanning the gap. Germline-derived CDR1 and CDR2 are LNHDA and SQIVND (reference sequence). In the PCR, 60 Vbeta and 13 Jbeta primers were used. TCRdb keeps only in-frame clones here, not all; method: immunoSEQ multiplex PCR. This sample has over 200,000 clones, with around nine tenths found just once. Material: PBMCs. The sequence was collected from a woman between 18 and 29 years old in good health and CMV-seronegative. The chain recombines TRBV19 with TRBJ1-5, with D unresolved. The CDR3 region has the DNA TGTGCCAGTAGTATAGATCCGGAGGCTGTTTATAGCAATCAGCCCCAGCATTTT. It specifies CASSIDPEAVYSNQPQHF.